This T cell receptor (beta chain) derives from a study of T cells in Graves' hyperthyroidism and ophthalmopathy (dated by TCRdb to the late 2010s). With respect to the entire study: A discovery cohort of approximately 97 patients, about 43 with Graves' ophthalmopathy and approximately 57 with stable Graves' hyperthyroidism, was used to find distinguishing TCR V-J signatures. The roughly 99 discovery patients were divided at random into training and test sets in a 7:3 ratio. In addition, the study compared T-cell repertoires in thyroid tissue and in blood from about six Graves' hyperthyroidism patients. According to the paper, TCR Vbeta CDR3 sequencing was carried out on over 130 peripheral blood samples, which came from more than 40 ophthalmopathy, under 80 hyperthyroidism and roughly 17 progressor patients. After blood sampling, hyperthyroidism patients were treated with methimazole at a starting dose of 30 mg daily, and ophthalmopathy patients were treated with high-dose intravenous methylprednisolone. Prospective prediction of ophthalmopathy was tested in an independent validation cohort consisting of 18 to 20 hyperthyroidism patients and around 17 patients who later progressed to ophthalmopathy.

What the study reported, not specific to this receptor: Sample size was not statistically predetermined, and investigators were not blinded to group allocation. Blood samples also contained most of the expanded thyroid clonotypes (frequency above 0.001), which suggests that blood repertoires may reflect thyroid immune responses. A model built on a 13 V-J signature distinguished ophthalmopathy from stable hyperthyroidism, reaching around 87% sensitivity and about 81% specificity in cross-validation and 80%/75% in testing. In validation, the model predicted progression to ophthalmopathy a median of about 6.8 months before onset, with approximately 71% sensitivity and 72.22% specificity.

The TCR beta CDR3 regions were amplified from RNA transcripts. The TCR CDR3 was subjected to a first round of RT-PCR using the HTBI primer set and the Qiagen OneStep RT-PCR kit. A second multiplex PCR round built the libraries, followed by size selection and purification. Paired-end sequencing of the libraries was performed with 100 bp reads on an Illumina HiSeq2000. The authors processed their data as follows. SOAPnuke was used to process the raw data, with reads discarded if the reads contained adapters or uncalled bases, had a mean Phred below 15, or lacked an exact constant-primer or identifier match. COPE v1.2.5 was used to merge the high-quality paired reads, and each unique nucleotide sequence was defined as a clonotype. MiTCR v1.1 was used to align clonotypes to the IMGT TRBV, TRBD and TRBJ reference segments. The analysis included only V-J combinations with a frequency above 0.0001, which together covered about 99% of the repertoires. A TCS score was defined as the ratio between F50 (clonal expansion) and ExV (chaos), using BLOSUM62-based TCRdist between CDR3 peptides within each V-J. Welch's t-statistics and random forest reduced around 510 V-J features to roughly 13, which were used in a naive Bayes classifier (R e1071). In-frame beta chains were kept once TCRdb had trimmed the public reads at Q25 with fastp and called clones with MiXCR. When rows share a CDR3 protein, they turn into one entry using the most common DNA and genes. The V and J calls follow TCRdb's processing rather than the paper's. Present in this sample are approximately 560,000 distinct CDR3 sequences, about 43% of which were seen just once. The leading ten clones occupy approximately 8.2% of the sample.

For this clonotype: Its antigen target is currently unknown. Base qualities were left out, and no much larger clone turns up one base away.

The CDR3 spans 12 residues, from the cysteine through the phenylalanine. The retained sequence is limited to the CDR3, 36 bases, with the frame set at the first base. V is pared back by 4 bases and J by 4 bases, with 9 bases lying between the germline termini. Taken from the germline V gene, the CDR1 and CDR2 loops are SGDLS and YYNGEE. A patient counted as having stable Graves' hyperthyroidism if no progression to ophthalmopathy occurred over 18 months of follow-up. The hyperthyroidism patients were between 18 and 65 years old and newly diagnosed, with a disease duration of less than 2 months. Any patient with an uncontrolled infection, another autoimmune disease, pregnancy or lactation was excluded. Diagnoses relied on clinical symptoms, serum thyroxine and TRAb, thyroid ultrasound and orbital computed tomography. Trizol reagent was used to extract total RNA, and RNA quality was then checked on an Agilent 2100 Bioanalyzer.

The TCR sequence derives from a young woman with Graves' hyperthyroidism. Donor details come from another sample of the same person, matched by shared clones. The source material was peripheral blood or thyroid tissue (not recorded which). Here the chain combines TRBV9 and TRBJ2-7; no D gene call is confident. The CDR3 amino acid sequence is: CASSQIRYEQYF. In nucleotide form, the sequence is TGTGCCAGCAGCCAAATTAGGTACGAGCAGTACTTC.